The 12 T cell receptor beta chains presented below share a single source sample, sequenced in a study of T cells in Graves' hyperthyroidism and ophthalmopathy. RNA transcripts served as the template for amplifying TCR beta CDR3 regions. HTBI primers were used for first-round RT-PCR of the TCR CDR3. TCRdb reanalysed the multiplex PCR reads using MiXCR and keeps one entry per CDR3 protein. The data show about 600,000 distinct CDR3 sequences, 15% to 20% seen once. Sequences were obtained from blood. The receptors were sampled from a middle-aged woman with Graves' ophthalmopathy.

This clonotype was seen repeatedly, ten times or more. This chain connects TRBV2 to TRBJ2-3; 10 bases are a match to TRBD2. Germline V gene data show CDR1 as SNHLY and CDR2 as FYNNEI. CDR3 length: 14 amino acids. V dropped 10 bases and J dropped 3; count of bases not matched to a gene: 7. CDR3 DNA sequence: TGTGCCACTCAGCGGGAGGGGAGGACAGATACGCAGTATTTT. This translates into CATQREGRTDTQYF.

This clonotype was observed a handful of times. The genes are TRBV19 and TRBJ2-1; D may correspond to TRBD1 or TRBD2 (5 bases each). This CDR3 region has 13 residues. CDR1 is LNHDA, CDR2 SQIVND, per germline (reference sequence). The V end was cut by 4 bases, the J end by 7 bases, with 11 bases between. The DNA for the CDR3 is TGTGCCAGTAGTACGGGACCCTTTAATGAGCAGTTCTTC. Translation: CASSTGPFNEQFF.

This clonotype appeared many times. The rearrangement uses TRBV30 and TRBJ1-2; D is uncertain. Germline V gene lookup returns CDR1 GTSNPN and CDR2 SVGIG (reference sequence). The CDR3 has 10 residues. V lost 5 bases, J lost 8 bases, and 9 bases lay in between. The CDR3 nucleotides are TGTGCCTGGGACGATGAAGGCTACACCTTC. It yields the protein CAWDDEGYTF.

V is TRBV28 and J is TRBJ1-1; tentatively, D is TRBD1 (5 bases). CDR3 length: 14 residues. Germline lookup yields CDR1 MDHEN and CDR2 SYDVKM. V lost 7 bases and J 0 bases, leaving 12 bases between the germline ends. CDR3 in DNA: TGTGCCAGCATCCCGGGGCCTTTGAACACTGAAGCTTTCTTT. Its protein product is CASIPGPLNTEAFF. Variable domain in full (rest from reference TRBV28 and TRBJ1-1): DVKVTQSSRYLVKRTGEKVFLECVQDMDHENMFWYRQDPGLGLRLIYFSYDVKMKEKGDIPEGYSVSREKKERFSLILESASTNQTSMYLCASIPGPLNTEAFFGQGTRLTVV.

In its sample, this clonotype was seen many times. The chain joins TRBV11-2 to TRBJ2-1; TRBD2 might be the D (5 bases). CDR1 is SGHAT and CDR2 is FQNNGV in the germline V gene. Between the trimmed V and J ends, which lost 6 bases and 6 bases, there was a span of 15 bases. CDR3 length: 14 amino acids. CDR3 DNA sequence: TGTGCCAGCAGTTCGTTGTCCGGACTCAATGAGCAGTTCTTC. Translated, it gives CASSSLSGLNEQFF.

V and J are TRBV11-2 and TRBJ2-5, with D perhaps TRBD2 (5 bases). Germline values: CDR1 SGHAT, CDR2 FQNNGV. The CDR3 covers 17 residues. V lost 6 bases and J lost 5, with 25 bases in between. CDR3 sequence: CASSSPRGPARRETQYF. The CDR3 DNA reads TGTGCCAGCAGTTCCCCCCGGGGTCCAGCGAGGCGTGAGACCCAGTACTTC.

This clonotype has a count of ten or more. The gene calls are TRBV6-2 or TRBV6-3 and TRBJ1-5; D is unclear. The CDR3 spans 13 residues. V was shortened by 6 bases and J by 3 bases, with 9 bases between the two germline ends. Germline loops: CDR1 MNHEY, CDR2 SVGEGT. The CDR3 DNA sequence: TGTGCCAGCAGCTTTACAGACAATCAGCCCCAGCATTTT. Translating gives CASSFTDNQPQHF.

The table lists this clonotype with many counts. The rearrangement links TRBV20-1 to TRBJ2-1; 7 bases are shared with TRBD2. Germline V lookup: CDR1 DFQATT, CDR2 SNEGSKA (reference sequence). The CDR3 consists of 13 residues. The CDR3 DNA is TGCCGACCTATGAGCGGGAACTACAATGAGCAGTTCTTC. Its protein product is CRPMSGNYNEQFF.

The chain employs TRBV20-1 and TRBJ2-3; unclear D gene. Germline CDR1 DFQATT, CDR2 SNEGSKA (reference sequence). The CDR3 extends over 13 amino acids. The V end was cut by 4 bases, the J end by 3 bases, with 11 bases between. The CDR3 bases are TGCAGTGCTAACCTAGTCGGGACAGATACGCAGTATTTT. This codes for CSANLVGTDTQYF.

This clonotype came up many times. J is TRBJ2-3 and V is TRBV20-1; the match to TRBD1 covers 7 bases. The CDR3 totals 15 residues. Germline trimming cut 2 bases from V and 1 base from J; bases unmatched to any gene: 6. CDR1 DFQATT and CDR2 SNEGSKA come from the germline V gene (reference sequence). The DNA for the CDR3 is TGCAGTGCTAGACACCCGGGACAGCGCACAGATACGCAGTATTTT. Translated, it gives CSARHPGQRTDTQYF.

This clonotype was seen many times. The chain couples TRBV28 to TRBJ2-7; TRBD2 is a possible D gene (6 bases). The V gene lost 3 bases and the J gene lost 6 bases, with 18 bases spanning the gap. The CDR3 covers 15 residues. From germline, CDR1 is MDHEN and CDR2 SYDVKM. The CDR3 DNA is TGTGCCAGCAGTTTCGGGCTAGCGCCTTCGGGCGAGCAGTACTTC. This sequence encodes CASSFGLAPSGEQYF.

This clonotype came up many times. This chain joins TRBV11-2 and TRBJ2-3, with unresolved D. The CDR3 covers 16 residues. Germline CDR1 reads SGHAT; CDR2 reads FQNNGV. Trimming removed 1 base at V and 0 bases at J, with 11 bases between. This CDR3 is CASSLGATASTDTQYF. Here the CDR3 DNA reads TGTGCCAGCAGCTTAGGGGCTACAGCTAGCACAGATACGCAGTATTTT.